The source of this TCR beta chain is a study of shared clonotypes between healthy human individuals. The healthy adult donors were HIV-negative and reported no recent acute infections or vaccinations. The donor cohort consisted entirely of Caucasian adults residing in Nashville, Tennessee. Both subsets, CD45RA+ naive and CD45RA-negative memory, were split from the CD4+ cells. With regard to this clone: Its matching antigen is unknown.

The repertoire was sequenced with immunoSEQ multiplex PCR; TCRdb's copy has only in-frame clones and lacks some. The table has roughly 2.2 million clones, roughly 93% seen once; the top ten hold 0.39%. General study results and limits: Between several donors, naive CD4 clonotypes were shared at a level of approximately 5%.

The receptor was isolated from a man between 18 and 35 years old in good health. Some clones in this sample may be carry-over from other donors' samples. Material for sequencing was naive CD4+ T cells from PBMCs. The sample's subset: CD45RA+ positively selected.

The CDR3 loop reads CASSRGAGSQNYGYTF. DNA of the CDR3: TGTGCCAGCAGCAGGGGGGCAGGGAGCCAGAACTATGGCTACACCTTC. V and J are TRBV5-4 and TRBJ1-2, with TRBD1 as a possible D gene (6 bases). V was pared by 4 bases and J by 2 bases, with 18 bases between. The CDR3 runs 16 residues. In germline, CDR1 is SGHNT, CDR2 YYREEE (reference sequence). The full variable domain, completed using reference TRBV5-4 and TRBJ1-2, is ETGVTQSPTHLIKTRGQQVTLRCSSQSGHNTVSWYQQALGQGPQFIFQYYREEENGRGNFPPRFSGLQFPNYSSELNVNALELDDSALYLCASSRGAGSQNYGYTFGSGTRLTVV.